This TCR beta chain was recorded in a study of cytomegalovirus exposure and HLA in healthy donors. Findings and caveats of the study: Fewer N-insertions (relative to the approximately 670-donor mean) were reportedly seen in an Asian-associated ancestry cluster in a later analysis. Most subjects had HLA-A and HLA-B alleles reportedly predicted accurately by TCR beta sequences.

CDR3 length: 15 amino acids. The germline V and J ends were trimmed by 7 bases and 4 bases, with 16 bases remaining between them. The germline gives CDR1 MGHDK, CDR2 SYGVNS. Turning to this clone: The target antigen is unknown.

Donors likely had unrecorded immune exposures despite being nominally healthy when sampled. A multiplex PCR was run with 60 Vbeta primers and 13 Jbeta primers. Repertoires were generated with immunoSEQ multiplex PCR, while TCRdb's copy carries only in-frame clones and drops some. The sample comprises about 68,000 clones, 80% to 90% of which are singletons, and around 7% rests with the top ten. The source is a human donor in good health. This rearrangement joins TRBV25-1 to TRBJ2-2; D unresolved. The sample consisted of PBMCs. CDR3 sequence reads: CASIPGDAGTGELFF. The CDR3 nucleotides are TGTGCCAGCATCCCAGGTGACGCCGGCACCGGGGAGCTGTTTTTT.